One and the same sample provided the 9 T cell receptor beta chains below, sequenced in a study of cytomegalovirus exposure and HLA in healthy donors. PCR used 60 Vbeta primers and 13 Jbeta primers. Repertoires were generated with immunoSEQ multiplex PCR, while TCRdb's copy carries only in-frame clones and drops some. The sample contains some 140,000 clones, about 80% of which appear only once. Sequencing was done on a sample of PBMCs. The receptors derive from a man aged 25 to 40 in good health and CMV-seronegative.

The chain employs TRBV6-4 and TRBJ1-5; weak D call: TRBD1 (6 bases). The CDR3 loop spans 14 amino acids. Germline-derived CDR1 and CDR2 are MRHNA and SNTAGT. V lost 6 bases and J lost 5, with 14 bases in between. CDR3 protein: CASSKGAGDQPQHF. The CDR3, as DNA: TGTGCCAGCAGCAAAGGGGCAGGGGATCAGCCCCAGCATTTT.

The gene calls are TRBV19 and TRBJ1-4; D unclear. Per germline, CDR1 LNHDA and CDR2 SQIVND (reference sequence). The CDR3 contains 13 residues. The V end was cut by 5 bases, the J end by 7 bases, with 11 bases between. The CDR3: CASSPLPGEKLFF. The CDR3 coding sequence is TGTGCCAGTAGTCCTCTACCAGGTGAAAAACTGTTTTTT.

This sequence joins TRBV5-1 and TRBJ2-1; 8 bases align to TRBD1. Per the germline V gene, CDR1 is SGHRS and CDR2 is YFSETQ. This CDR3 has 13 amino acids. After removal of 4 bases from V and 7 bases from J, the junction contained 4 bases not matched to a gene. The CDR3 here is CASSQQGENEQFF. Here the CDR3 DNA reads TGCGCCAGCAGCCAACAGGGGGAGAATGAGCAGTTCTTC.

The CDR3 here is CASSPTPWTARAYEQYF. In nucleotides, the CDR3 is TGTGCCAGCAGCCCCACCCCTTGGACAGCCCGAGCCTACGAGCAGTACTTC. This chain connects TRBV7-9 to TRBJ2-7; possible D gene TRBD1, 6 bases. This CDR3 has 17 residues. Between the trimmed V and J ends, which lost 5 bases and 2 bases, there was a span of 22 bases. Germline CDR1 is SEHNR and CDR2 is FQNEAQ (reference sequence).

This clone was found once. The chain couples TRBV28 to TRBJ1-3; TRBD1 might be the D (6 bases). Looked up from germline, CDR1 is MDHEN and CDR2 is SYDVKM. V was cut by 3 bases and J by 4 bases, with 16 bases left in between. The CDR3 runs to 16 residues. The CDR3: CASSLGAAGDGNTIYF. The CDR3 nucleotides are TGTGCCAGCAGTTTGGGGGCAGCAGGGGACGGAAACACCATATATTTT.

The rearrangement links TRBV9 to TRBJ2-1, with D maybe TRBD1 (5 bases). V was clipped by 4 bases and J by 4 bases, with 9 bases between them. Germline V gene sequence: CDR1 SGDLS, CDR2 YYNGEE. The CDR3 consists of 13 residues. The CDR3 bases are TGTGCCAGCAGCCTTGACAGATACAATGAGCAGTTCTTC. Protein product: CASSLDRYNEQFF.

This clone was detected only a few times. The gene calls are TRBV7-2 and TRBJ1-1; D gene unclear. Germline CDR1 SGHTA, CDR2 FQGNSA. This CDR3 has 14 amino acids. Trimming took 1 base from V and 0 from J, leaving 6 bases between them. The CDR3 sequence: CASSLEPVNTEAFF. The CDR3 DNA sequence: TGTGCCAGCAGCTTAGAACCAGTGAACACTGAAGCTTTCTTT. The whole variable domain, filled in from reference TRBV7-2 and TRBJ1-1, reads GAGVSQSPSNKVTEKGKDVELRCDPISGHTALYWYRQSLGQGLEFLIYFQGNSAPDKSGLPSDRFSAERTGGSVSTLTIQRTQQEDSAVYLCASSLEPVNTEAFFGQGTRLTVV.

This sequence joins TRBV7-9 and TRBJ2-4; D is perhaps TRBD2 (6 bases). This CDR3 is built from 11 residues. Looked up from germline, CDR1 is SEHNR and CDR2 is FQNEAQ (reference sequence). The V end was cut by 8 bases, the J end by 10 bases, with 12 bases between. The CDR3 protein is CASGGLQIQYF. CDR3 nucleotide sequence: TGTGCCAGCGGAGGACTACAAATTCAGTACTTC.

This chain connects TRBV5-1 to TRBJ2-7, with 7 bases matching TRBD1. The CDR3 contains 13 residues. With V trimmed by 4 bases and J by 7 bases, 8 bases remained unmatched. Germline lookup yields CDR1 SGHRS and CDR2 YFSETQ. CDR3 nucleotides: TGCGCCAGCAGCCTGACAGGGACGAGGGAGCAGTACTTC. Protein product: CASSLTGTREQYF. The full variable domain, completed using reference TRBV5-1 and TRBJ2-7, is KAGVTQTPRYLIKTRGQQVTLSCSPISGHRSVSWYQQTPGQGLQFLFEYFSETQRNKGNFPGRFSGRQFSNSRSEMNVSTLELGDSALYLCASSLTGTREQYFGPGTRLTVT.